A selection of T cell receptor beta chains follows, all from one sample in a study of cytomegalovirus exposure and HLA in healthy donors. Sequencing used immunoSEQ multiplex PCR; TCRdb keeps in-frame clones, though not all of them. Seen in this sample are more than 85,000 clones; the ten most common clones hold roughly 6%. Material for sequencing was PBMCs. Source of these receptors: a girl aged 5 to 17 in good health and CMV-seropositive. CDR3s include the opening cysteine and the closing phenylalanine or tryptophan. Each record gives: J gene, V gene, D gene, CDR3 protein, CDR3 DNA. The D gene is left open where the match is weak.

TRBJ1-5	TRBV4-3	.	CASSQDVFGPRHF	TGCGCCAGCAGCCAAGACGTCTTCGGTCCGAGGCATTTT
TRBJ1-4	TRBV4-1	.	CASSQGRGEGEKLFF	TGCGCCAGCAGCCAGGGCAGGGGCGAGGGAGAAAAACTGTTTTTT
TRBJ2-1	TRBV5-4	.	CASSLAPDEQFF	TGTGCCAGCAGCTTGGCCCCGGATGAGCAGTTCTTC
TRBJ1-2	TRBV4-3	TRBD1	CASSPTGGDGYTF	TGCGCCAGCAGCCCCACAGGGGGAGATGGCTACACCTTC
TRBJ1-2	TRBV7-2	.	CASSRTDYGYTF	TGTGCCAGCAGCCGTACAGACTATGGCTACACCTTC
TRBJ1-2	TRBV10-3	TRBD1	CAIGTGTRDGYTF	TGTGCCATCGGGACAGGTACACGCGATGGCTACACCTTC
TRBJ1-6	TRBV6-7	.	CASSYSKVGGNSPLHF	TGTGCCAGCAGTTACTCGAAAGTGGGGGGGAATTCACCCCTCCACTTT
TRBJ2-7	TRBV7-2	.	CASSFRGTYEQYF	TGTGCCAGCAGCTTCAGAGGGACCTACGAGCAGTACTTC
TRBJ1-4	TRBV9	.	CASSLSHNEKLFF	TGTGCCAGCAGCTTATCACATAATGAAAAACTGTTTTTT
TRBJ1-2	TRBV30	.	CAWIGDYGYTF	TGTGCCTGGATCGGGGACTATGGCTACACCTTC
TRBJ2-3	TRBV10-1	.	CAKGHSTDTQYF	TGCGCCAAAGGACATTCCACAGATACGCAGTATTTT
TRBJ1-3	TRBV9	TRBD1	CASSGTGSGNTIYF	TGTGCCAGCAGCGGGACAGGCTCTGGAAACACCATATATTTT
TRBJ2-2	TRBV19	TRBD1	CASITTGGTGELFF	TGTGCCAGTATTACGACAGGGGGCACCGGGGAGCTGTTTTTT
TRBJ2-5	TRBV18	.	CASSLRTGQQETQYF	TGTGCCAGCTCACTGCGGACCGGACAACAAGAGACCCAGTACTTC
TRBJ1-6	TRBV28	TRBD1	CASSSRTGGGSPLHF	TGTGCCAGCAGCTCTCGGACAGGGGGCGGCTCACCCCTCCACTTT
TRBJ2-7	TRBV25-1	TRBD2	CASSPAGGRDHEQYF	TGTGCCAGCAGCCCTGCGGGGGGCAGGGACCACGAGCAGTACTTC
TRBJ1-2	TRBV5-5	TRBD1	CASSTGQGFYGYTF	TGTGCCAGCAGCACGGGACAGGGTTTCTATGGCTACACCTTC
TRBJ1-1	TRBV5-6	TRBD1	CASSSTLTGDTEAFF	TGTGCCAGCAGCTCGACTCTGACAGGGGACACTGAAGCTTTCTTT
TRBJ2-4	TRBV6-1	TRBD1	CASSEIWDSRNIQYF	TGTGCCAGCAGTGAAATTTGGGACAGTCGAAACATTCAGTACTTC
TRBJ2-2	TRBV4-3	.	CASSQDVSPTGELFF	TGCGCCAGCAGCCAAGATGTCTCCCCCACCGGGGAGCTGTTTTTT
TRBJ1-5	TRBV19	.	CASSIQAGQPQHF	TGTGCCAGTAGTATACAGGCTGGACAGCCCCAGCATTTT
TRBJ2-1	TRBV30	.	CASSTGTKYDNEQFF	TGTGCCTCATCGACAGGAACGAAATACGACAATGAGCAGTTCTTC
TRBJ1-4	TRBV11-2	TRBD1	CASRRGQGTNEKLFF	TGTGCCAGCAGACGGGGACAGGGAACTAATGAAAAACTGTTTTTT
TRBJ2-3	TRBV5-1	.	CASRLLGGGFTDTQYF	TGCGCCAGCAGACTTCTCGGGGGTGGTTTCACAGATACGCAGTATTTT
TRBJ1-2	TRBV28	.	CASSPGREANYGYTF	TGTGCCAGCAGCCCCGGACGGGAAGCTAACTATGGCTACACCTTC
TRBJ2-1	TRBV9	.	CASSGRPDNEQFF	TGTGCCAGCAGCGGGAGACCAGACAATGAGCAGTTCTTC
TRBJ1-2	TRBV29-1	TRBD1	CSVWGQGDGYTF	TGCAGCGTTTGGGGACAGGGTGATGGCTACACCTTC
TRBJ2-2	TRBV12-5	TRBD2	CASGTRGGWTGELFF	TGTGCTAGTGGTACGCGGGGGGGCTGGACCGGGGAGCTGTTTTTT
TRBJ2-7	TRBV4-1	TRBD2	CASSQDTSGTYEQYF	TGCGCCAGCAGCCAAGATACTAGCGGGACCTACGAGCAGTACTTC
TRBJ1-4	TRBV28	TRBD1	CASRPGTGATNEKLFF	TGTGCCAGCAGGCCCGGGACAGGGGCCACTAATGAAAAACTGTTTTTT
TRBJ2-3	TRBV2	TRBD2	CASSARATSGEQYF	TGTGCCAGCAGCGCCAGGGCCACTAGCGGGGAGCAGTATTTT
TRBJ2-5	TRBV5-1	TRBD2	CASSGEGETQYF	TGCGCCAGCAGTGGGGAGGGGGAGACCCAGTACTTC
TRBJ2-5	TRBV6-1	.	CASSESQQETQYF	TGTGCCAGCAGTGAGTCGCAGCAAGAGACCCAGTACTTC
TRBJ1-6	TRBV4-2	TRBD1	CASSQPSRDRGSPLHF	TGTGCCAGCAGCCAACCGTCCCGGGACAGGGGTTCACCCCTCCACTTT
TRBJ2-7	TRBV2	.	CASSKLGSTHYEQYF	TGTGCCAGCAGTAAGCTCGGTTCGACTCACTACGAGCAGTACTTC
TRBJ1-5	TRBV19	.	CASRMPGDNQPQHF	TGTGCCAGCCGAATGCCCGGGGACAATCAGCCCCAGCATTTT
TRBJ2-3	TRBV28	.	CASNPRDTSTDTQYF	TGTGCCAGCAATCCCCGGGACACTAGCACAGATACGCAGTATTTT
TRBJ1-4	TRBV6-1	.	CASSRLAINEKLFF	TGTGCCAGCAGCCGCCTAGCAATTAATGAAAAACTGTTTTTT
TRBJ1-4	TRBV25-1	.	CASSDSTEYNEKLFF	TGTGCCAGCAGTGACTCGACAGAATACAATGAAAAACTGTTTTTT
TRBJ1-4	TRBV28	.	CASSQMAGKLFF	TGTGCCAGCAGTCAAATGGCGGGAAAACTGTTTTTT
TRBJ2-2	TRBV19	TRBD1	CASRIMTGGLAGELFF	TGTGCCAGTAGGATCATGACAGGGGGCCTCGCCGGGGAGCTGTTTTTT
TRBJ1-6	TRBV7-9	TRBD1	CASSSTGTVSSPLHF	TGTGCCAGCAGCTCTACCGGGACAGTTAGTTCACCCCTCCACTTT
TRBJ2-5	TRBV6-1	TRBD2	CASSEGGRGVQETQYF	TGTGCCAGCAGTGAAGGGGGACGGGGGGTCCAAGAGACCCAGTACTTC
TRBJ2-1	TRBV4-3	TRBD2	CASSPRLAGAFDNEQFF	TGCGCCAGCAGCCCGAGACTAGCGGGGGCCTTCGACAATGAGCAGTTCTTC
TRBJ1-4	TRBV5-1	TRBD1	CASSFGTGEKLFF	TGCGCCAGCAGCTTTGGGACAGGTGAAAAACTGTTTTTT
TRBJ1-2	TRBV7-2	.	CASSLEEENYGYTF	TGTGCCAGCAGCTTAGAGGAGGAGAACTATGGCTACACCTTC
TRBJ2-5	TRBV6-5	.	CASSQFAGRGETQYF	TGTGCCAGCAGTCAATTCGCGGGGCGAGGGGAGACCCAGTACTTC
TRBJ1-6	TRBV27	.	CASSFWGRSYNSPLHF	TGTGCCAGCAGTTTTTGGGGGAGGTCCTATAATTCACCCCTCCACTTT
TRBJ1-1	TRBV18	TRBD1	CASSQDRAHTEAFF	TGTGCCAGCTCCCAGGACAGGGCTCACACTGAAGCTTTCTTT
TRBJ1-4	TRBV9	.	CASSVDGGNEKLFF	TGTGCCAGCAGCGTAGACGGGGGTAATGAAAAACTGTTTTTT
TRBJ1-2	TRBV5-1	.	CASSYGQNYGYTF	TGCGCCAGCAGCTACGGACAGAACTATGGCTACACCTTC
TRBJ2-6	TRBV19	TRBD1	CASTRDSSGANVLTF	TGTGCCAGTACTAGGGACAGCTCTGGGGCCAACGTCCTGACTTTC
TRBJ2-3	TRBV19	.	CASTTSGNSNQPQYF	TGTGCCAGTACCACTTCAGGGAATAGCAATCAGCCCCAGTATTTT
TRBJ1-6	TRBV4-3	TRBD1	CASSQDFAQQGAGNSPLHF	TGCGCCAGCAGCCAAGATTTCGCCCAACAGGGGGCCGGGAATTCACCCCTCCACTTT
TRBJ1-1	TRBV6-1	.	CASSEQWEVGNTEAFF	TGTGCCAGCAGTGAACAGTGGGAGGTGGGGAACACTGAAGCTTTCTTT
TRBJ2-4	TRBV4-2	TRBD2	CASSQYLAGENIQYF	TGTGCCAGCAGCCAATACCTAGCGGGGGAAAACATTCAGTACTTC